This note documents a single T cell receptor beta chain sequence. Its specific antigen is unknown. One base away there is no much larger clone; base qualities are not given. TCRbeta CDR3 regions were amplified from genomic DNA by means of the immunoSEQ Assay, a bias-controlled multiplex PCR. Regarding the original processing steps: Within the assay, amplification of reference gene primers was used to estimate how many nucleated cells each sample contained. To quantify the absolute abundance of each unique TCRbeta CDR3 rearrangement, sequence reads were collapsed and filtered. For each sample, productive Simpson clonality was calculated as the square root of Simpson's diversity index across productive rearrangements. TCRdb's version of the immuneACCESS table is confined to in-frame rearrangements and falls short of the full clone set. An unresolved V gene accounts for under half of the shortfall where checked; the remainder is of unknown origin. For V, J and clone size, that table is used; D and trimming come from the DNA. Present in this sample are 250,000 to 300,000 clones, 91% of which were seen just once. 1% to 1.5% of the sample is taken by the ten largest.

Enrolling through a virtual design, the prospective study's participants ranged in age from roughly 18 to 100 years and lived across roughly 24 United States geographic areas. In the prospective study, participants were assigned to cohorts based on the clinical history participants reported in a screening survey and a study questionnaire. In the prospective study, whole blood, serum and a nasopharyngeal or oropharyngeal swab were collected from each participant by mobile phlebotomists. Additional blood draws and questionnaires over an approximately two-month period could optionally be provided by prospective study participants. Prospective study blood samples were shipped either frozen or at room temperature before DNA extraction. This sample is part of a study of blood T cell repertoires in COVID-19 (dated by TCRdb to about 2020). Context from the whole study: The collaborator samples originated in the United States, Italy and Spain and spanned the acute and convalescent phases of COVID-19. The prospective study material was composed of cDNA or gDNA derived from T cells, B-cell-depleted T cells, or PBMCs. Deeply sampled blood TCRbeta repertoires from subjects exposed to, actively infected with, or recovered from COVID-19 were included in the dataset. The repertoires were made available in a free public database intended to serve as a resource for research on the immune response to SARS-CoV-2. Samples came from the ongoing ImmuneRACE study (first 160 participants) plus 1,254 subjects from 6 global collaborators. A de-identified subject ID, COVID-19 status, age in years and sex were almost always included in the sample metadata. Where available, HLA class I and class II types were taken from metadata supplied by the sample provider and were not determined by assay-based typing.

According to the germline V gene, CDR1 reads SGHVS and CDR2 reads FQNEAQ. At the junction V is shortened by 1 base and J by 3 bases; bases outside the gene matches: 12. The CDR3 numbers 18 residues from cysteine through phenylalanine. The only DNA kept is the CDR3, 54 bases in frame from the first base. The full study reports these points: Clinical and demographic metadata were provided uncurated, with the amount varying by source and participant.

The sequence was collected from a human donor in a cohort exposed to, infected with or recovered from COVID-19 (not recorded which). The donor label of this sample is uncertain. The rearrangement combines TRBV7-8 with TRBJ2-3; TRBD1 lines up with 8 middle nucleotides. Sequencing was done on a sample of PBMCs or T cells enriched from blood (not recorded which). CDR3 sequence: CASSLGRFRGRKTDTQYF. The DNA reads as follows: TGTGCCAGCAGCTTAGGCAGATTCAGGGGGCGAAAGACAGATACGCAGTATTTT.